Here is one TCR beta chain with its context. TCRdb fed the 5' RACE reads into MiXCR, producing one record per CDR3 protein. This table has about 64,000 distinct CDR3 sequences, about 19% appearing once. The record originates from a study of HIV-infected patients and healthy controls. V lost 8 bases and J 2 bases, leaving 6 bases between the germline ends. Germline V CDR1 and CDR2: SGHTA, FQGNSA. The CDR3 is 11 residues long. V is TRBV7-2 and J is TRBJ1-2; D remains unclear. The source of this sequence is a human donor in good health. Source material: CD4+ T cells from blood. CDR3 bases: TGTGCCAGCGAGATGAACTATGGCTACACCTTC. Translated: CASEMNYGYTF.